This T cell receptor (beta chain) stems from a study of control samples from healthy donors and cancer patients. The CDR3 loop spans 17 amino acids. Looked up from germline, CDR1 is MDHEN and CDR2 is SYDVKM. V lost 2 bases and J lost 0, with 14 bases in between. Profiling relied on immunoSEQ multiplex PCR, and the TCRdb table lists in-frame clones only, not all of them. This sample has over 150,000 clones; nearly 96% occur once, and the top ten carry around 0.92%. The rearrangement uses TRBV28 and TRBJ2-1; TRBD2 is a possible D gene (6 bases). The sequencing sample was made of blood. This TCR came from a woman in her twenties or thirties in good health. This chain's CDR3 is CASSLSSGRSSYNEQFF. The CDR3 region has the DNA TGTGCCAGCAGTTTAAGTTCTGGGAGGAGCTCCTACAATGAGCAGTTCTTC.